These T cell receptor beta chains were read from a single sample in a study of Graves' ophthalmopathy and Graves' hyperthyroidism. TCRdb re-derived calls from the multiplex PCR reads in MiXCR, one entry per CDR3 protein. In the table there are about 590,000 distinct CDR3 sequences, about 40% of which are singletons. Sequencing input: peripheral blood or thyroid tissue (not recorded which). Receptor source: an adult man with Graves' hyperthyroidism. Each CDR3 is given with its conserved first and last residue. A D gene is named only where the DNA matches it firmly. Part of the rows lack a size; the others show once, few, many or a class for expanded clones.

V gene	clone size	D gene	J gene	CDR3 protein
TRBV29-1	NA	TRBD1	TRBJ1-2	CSLEGAGNYGYTF
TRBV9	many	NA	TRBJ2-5	CASSVGPGSGETQYF
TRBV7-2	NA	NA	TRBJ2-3	CASSLAGWAPDTQYF
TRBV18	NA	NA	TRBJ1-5	CVSSPPGTGINQPQHF
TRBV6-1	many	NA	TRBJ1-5	CASRDSRDQPQHF
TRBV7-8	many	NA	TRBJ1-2	CASSLEVLLTNYGYTF
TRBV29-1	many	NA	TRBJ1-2	CSVVRGSYGYTF
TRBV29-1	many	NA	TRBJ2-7	CSVGQNSYEQYF
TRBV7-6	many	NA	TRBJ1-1	CASSLKASGGTEAFF
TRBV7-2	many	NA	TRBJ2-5	CASSLNSQETQYF
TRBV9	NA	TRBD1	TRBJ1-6	CASSVEGTGGSPLHF
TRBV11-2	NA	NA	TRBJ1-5	CASSKDFQNQPQHF
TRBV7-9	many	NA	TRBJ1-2	CASSSHDRSPIGYTF
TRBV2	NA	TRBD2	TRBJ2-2	CASRGGTTTSGELFF
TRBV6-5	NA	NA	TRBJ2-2	CASSFLRSGGTGELFF
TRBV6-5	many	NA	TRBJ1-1	CASGPGGRPMNTEAFF
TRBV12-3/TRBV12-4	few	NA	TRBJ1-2	CASKTSLGGEGYTF
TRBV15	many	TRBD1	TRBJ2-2	CATSRGQGSGTGELFF
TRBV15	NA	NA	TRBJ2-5	CATSRLPAGETQYF
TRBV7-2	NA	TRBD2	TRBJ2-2	CASRRIAGGLNTGELFF
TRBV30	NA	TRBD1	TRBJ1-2	CAWEGQNYGYTF
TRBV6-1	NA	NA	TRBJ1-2	CASSERLWGAQIYGYTF
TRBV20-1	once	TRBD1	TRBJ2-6	CSAQQTGAGSGANVLTF
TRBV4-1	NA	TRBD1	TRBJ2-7	CASSPRGTGLPSSYEQYF
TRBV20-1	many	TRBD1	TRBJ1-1	CSAGTDNTEAFF
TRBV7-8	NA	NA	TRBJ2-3	CASSLKRKGGTDTQYF
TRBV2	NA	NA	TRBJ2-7	CASSDPGEVYEQYF
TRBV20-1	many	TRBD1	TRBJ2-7	CSASGTGGHYEQYF
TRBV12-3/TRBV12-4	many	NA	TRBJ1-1	CASSGQGGFMNTEAFF
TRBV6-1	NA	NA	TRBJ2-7	CASSEGAGKCSYEQYF
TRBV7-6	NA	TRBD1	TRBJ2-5	CASKKTGGAGETQYF
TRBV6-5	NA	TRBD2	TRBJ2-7	CASSYIAGGPYEQYF
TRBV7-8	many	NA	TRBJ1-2	CASSLGVGYGYTF
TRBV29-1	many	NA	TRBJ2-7	CSVDVATYEQYF
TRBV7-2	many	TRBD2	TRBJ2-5	CASSLGLAGGREETQYF
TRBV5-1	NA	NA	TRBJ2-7	CASSRGSGPTYEQYF
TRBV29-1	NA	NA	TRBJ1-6	CSVGDANSPLHF
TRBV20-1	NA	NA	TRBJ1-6	CSARAKNDNRDNSPLHF
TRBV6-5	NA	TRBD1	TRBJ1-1	CASSYRYTGGGTEAFF
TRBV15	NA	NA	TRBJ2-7	CATSRDRTASYEQYF
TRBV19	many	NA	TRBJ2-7	CASSRSRSAVSSYEQYF
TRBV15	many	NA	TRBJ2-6	CATSFAGANVLTF
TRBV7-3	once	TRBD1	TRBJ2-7	CASSSPNRGDYEQYF
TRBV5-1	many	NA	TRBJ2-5	CASHRAGETQYF
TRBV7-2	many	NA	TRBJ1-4	CASSLAGGEKLFF
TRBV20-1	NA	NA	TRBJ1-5	CSARSGSNQPQHF
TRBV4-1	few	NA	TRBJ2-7	CASSPRSQGTSYEQYF
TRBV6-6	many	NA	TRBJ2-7	CASSYEGDTNYEQYF
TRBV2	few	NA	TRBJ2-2	CASEPGVNTGELFF
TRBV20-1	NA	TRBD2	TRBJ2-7	CSARENFFSGTSGSLYEQYF